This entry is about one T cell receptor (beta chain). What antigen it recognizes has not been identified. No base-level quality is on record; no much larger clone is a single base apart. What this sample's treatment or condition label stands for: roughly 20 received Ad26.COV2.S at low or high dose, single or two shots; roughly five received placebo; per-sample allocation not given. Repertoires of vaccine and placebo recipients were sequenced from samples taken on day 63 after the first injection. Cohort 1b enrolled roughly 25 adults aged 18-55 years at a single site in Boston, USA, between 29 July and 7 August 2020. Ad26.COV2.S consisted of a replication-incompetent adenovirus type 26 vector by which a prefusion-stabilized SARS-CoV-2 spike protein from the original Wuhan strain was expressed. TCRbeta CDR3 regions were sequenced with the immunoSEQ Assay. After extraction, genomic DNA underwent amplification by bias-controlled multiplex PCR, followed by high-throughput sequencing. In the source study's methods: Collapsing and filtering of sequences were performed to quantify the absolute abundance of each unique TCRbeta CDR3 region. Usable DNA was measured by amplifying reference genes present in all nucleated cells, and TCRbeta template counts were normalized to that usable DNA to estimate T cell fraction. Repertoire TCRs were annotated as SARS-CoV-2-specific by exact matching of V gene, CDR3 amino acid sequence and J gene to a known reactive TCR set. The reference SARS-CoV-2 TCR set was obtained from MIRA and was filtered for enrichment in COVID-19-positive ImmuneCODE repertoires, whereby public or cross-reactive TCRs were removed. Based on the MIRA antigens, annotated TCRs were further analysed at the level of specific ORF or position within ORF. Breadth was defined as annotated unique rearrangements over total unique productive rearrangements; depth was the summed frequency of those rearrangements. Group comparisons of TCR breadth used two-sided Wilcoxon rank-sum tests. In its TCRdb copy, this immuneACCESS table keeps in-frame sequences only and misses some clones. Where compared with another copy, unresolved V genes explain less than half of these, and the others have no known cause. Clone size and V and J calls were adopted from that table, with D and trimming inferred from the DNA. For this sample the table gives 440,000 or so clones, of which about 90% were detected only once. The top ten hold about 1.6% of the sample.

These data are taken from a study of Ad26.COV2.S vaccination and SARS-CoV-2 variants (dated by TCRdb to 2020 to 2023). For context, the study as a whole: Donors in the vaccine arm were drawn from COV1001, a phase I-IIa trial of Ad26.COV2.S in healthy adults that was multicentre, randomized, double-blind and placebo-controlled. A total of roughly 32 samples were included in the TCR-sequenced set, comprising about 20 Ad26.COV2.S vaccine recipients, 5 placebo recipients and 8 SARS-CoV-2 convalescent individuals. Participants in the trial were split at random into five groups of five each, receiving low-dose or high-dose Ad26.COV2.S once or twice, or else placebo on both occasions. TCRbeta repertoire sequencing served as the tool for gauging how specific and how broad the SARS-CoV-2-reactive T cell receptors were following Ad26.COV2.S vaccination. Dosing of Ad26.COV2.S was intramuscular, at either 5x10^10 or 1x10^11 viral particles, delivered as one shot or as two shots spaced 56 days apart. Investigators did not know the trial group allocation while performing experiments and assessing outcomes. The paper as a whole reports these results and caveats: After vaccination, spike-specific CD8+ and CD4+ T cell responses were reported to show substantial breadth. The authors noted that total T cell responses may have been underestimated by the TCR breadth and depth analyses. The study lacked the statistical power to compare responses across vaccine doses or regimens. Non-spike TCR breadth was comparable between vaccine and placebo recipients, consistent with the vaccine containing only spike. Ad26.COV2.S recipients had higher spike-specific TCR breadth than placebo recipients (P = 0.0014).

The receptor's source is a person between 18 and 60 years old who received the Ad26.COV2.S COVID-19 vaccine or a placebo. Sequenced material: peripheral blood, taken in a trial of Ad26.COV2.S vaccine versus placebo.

The sequenced DNA is TGTGCCAGCAGCTTTGGAAGGGGGGGGAATGAAAAACTGTTTTTT. It codes for CASSFGRGGNEKLFF. The chain links TRBV7-8 with TRBJ1-4; the D gene is perhaps TRBD1, on 6 matching bases. Trimming takes 3 bases from V and 5 bases from J, and the germline ends sit 13 bases apart. Spanning cysteine to phenylalanine, the CDR3 consists of 15 amino acids. This entry keeps only the CDR3 DNA: 45 bases, framed from base 1. From a lookup of the germline V gene, CDR1 and CDR2 are SGHVS and FQNEAQ.